The 5 T cell receptor beta chains presented below share a single source sample, sequenced in a study of T cells in Graves' hyperthyroidism and ophthalmopathy. Amplification of TCR beta CDR3 regions used RNA as the template. The HTBI primer set drove a first-round RT-PCR of the TCR CDR3. In TCRdb, the multiplex PCR reads were re-called with MiXCR into one record per CDR3 protein. Of around 480,000 distinct CDR3 sequences listed, around 15% are singletons. Sequencing used blood. These TCRs come from a young woman with Graves' hyperthyroidism.

This clonotype appeared many times. V and J are TRBV7-9 and TRBJ2-1; 9 nucleotides match TRBD2. This CDR3 contains 16 residues. Germline loops: CDR1 SEHNR, CDR2 FQNEAQ (reference sequence). Unmatched junction bases numbered 16, after V lost 7 bases and J lost 9 bases. CDR3 residues: CASNYREGSGSFEQFF. The CDR3 region has the DNA TGTGCCAGCAACTACAGGGAAGGTAGCGGGAGCTTTGAGCAGTTCTTC.

In this sample, this clonotype turned up a few times. The chain has TRBV7-6 and TRBJ2-1; 12 bases match TRBD2. With V trimmed by 4 bases and J by 5 bases, 9 bases remained unmatched. Germline values: CDR1 SGHVS, CDR2 FNYEAQ. This CDR3 comprises 17 residues. CDR3 bases: TGTGCCAGCAGCTCAGCTCGGGCTAGCGGGAGGGACAATGAGCAGTTCTTC. It encodes CASSSARASGRDNEQFF.

This clonotype was seen many times. The genes are TRBV10-1 and TRBJ1-2; TRBD1 might be the D (5 bases). Germline lookup yields CDR1 WNHNN and CDR2 SYGVQD (reference sequence). The length of the CDR3 is 15 residues. Deletions cut 7 bases from V and 4 bases from J, with 19 bases between. In nucleotides, the CDR3 is TGCGCCAGCACCTTAGGCTTAGGGGATTTCTATGGCTACACCTTC. This translates into CASTLGLGDFYGYTF.

The chain links TRBV3-1 to TRBJ1-2; D remains unclear. Per the germline V gene, CDR1 is LGHDT and CDR2 is YNNKEL (reference sequence). This CDR3 has 12 amino acids. The germline V and J ends were trimmed by 3 bases and 1 base, with 3 bases remaining between them. The CDR3 DNA follows: TGTGCCAGCAGCCAGGTTAACTATGGCTACACCTTC. Translating gives CASSQVNYGYTF. The full variable domain, rest sourced from reference TRBV3-1 and TRBJ1-2, is DTAVSQTPKYLVTQMGNDKSIKCEQNLGHDTMYWYKQDSKKFLKIMFSYNNKELIINETVPNRFSPKSPDKAHLNLHINSLELGDSAVYFCASSQVNYGYTFGSGTRLTVV.

In its sample, this clonotype was seen a few times. The chain employs TRBV6-4 and TRBJ2-2, with TRBD2 matching 15 bases. Unmatched junction bases numbered 7, after V lost 2 bases and J lost 3 bases. CDR1 is MRHNA, CDR2 SNTAGT, per germline. This CDR3 is 19 amino acids long. The CDR3 region is CASSDLRTSGRDYTGELFF. CDR3 sequence (DNA): TGTGCCAGCAGTGACCTGAGGACTAGCGGGAGGGATTACACCGGGGAGCTGTTTTTT.